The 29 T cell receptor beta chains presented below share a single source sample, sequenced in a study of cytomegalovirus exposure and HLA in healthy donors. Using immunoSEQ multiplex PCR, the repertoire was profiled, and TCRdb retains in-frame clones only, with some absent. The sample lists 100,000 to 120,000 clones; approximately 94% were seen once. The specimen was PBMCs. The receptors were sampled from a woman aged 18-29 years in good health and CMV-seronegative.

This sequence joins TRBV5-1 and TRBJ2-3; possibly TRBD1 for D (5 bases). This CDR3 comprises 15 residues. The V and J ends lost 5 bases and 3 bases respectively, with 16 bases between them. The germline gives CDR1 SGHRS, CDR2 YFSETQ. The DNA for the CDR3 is TGCGCCAGCAGTCTTGATCAGGGCTGGACAGATACGCAGTATTTT. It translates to CASSLDQGWTDTQYF. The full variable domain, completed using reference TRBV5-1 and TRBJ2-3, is KAGVTQTPRYLIKTRGQQVTLSCSPISGHRSVSWYQQTPGQGLQFLFEYFSETQRNKGNFPGRFSGRQFSNSRSEMNVSTLELGDSALYLCASSLDQGWTDTQYFGPGTRLTVL.

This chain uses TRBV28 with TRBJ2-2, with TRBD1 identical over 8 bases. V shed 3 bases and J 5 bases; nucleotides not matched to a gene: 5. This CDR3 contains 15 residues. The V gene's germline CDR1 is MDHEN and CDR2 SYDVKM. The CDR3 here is CASSFYRGLTGELFF. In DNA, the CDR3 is TGTGCCAGCAGTTTTTACAGGGGGTTAACCGGGGAGCTGTTTTTT.

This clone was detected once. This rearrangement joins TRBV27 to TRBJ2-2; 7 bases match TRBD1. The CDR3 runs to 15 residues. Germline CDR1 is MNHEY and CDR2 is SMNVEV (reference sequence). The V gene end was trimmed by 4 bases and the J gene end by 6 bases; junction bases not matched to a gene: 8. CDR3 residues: CASSSQQGIAGELFF. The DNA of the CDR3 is TGTGCCAGCAGTTCACAACAGGGGATCGCCGGGGAGCTGTTTTTT.

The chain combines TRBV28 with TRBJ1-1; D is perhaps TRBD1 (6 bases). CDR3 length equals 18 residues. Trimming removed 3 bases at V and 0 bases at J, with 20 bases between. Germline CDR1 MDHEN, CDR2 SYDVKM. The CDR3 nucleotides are TGTGCCAGCAGTTTGTTCCCCAGGGGAGGGTCCATGAACACTGAAGCTTTCTTT. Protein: CASSLFPRGGSMNTEAFF.

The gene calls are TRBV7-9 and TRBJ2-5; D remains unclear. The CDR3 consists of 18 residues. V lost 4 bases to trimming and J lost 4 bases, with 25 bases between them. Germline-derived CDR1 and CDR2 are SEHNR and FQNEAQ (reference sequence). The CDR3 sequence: CASSSQLHPQKDRETQYF. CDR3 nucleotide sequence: TGTGCCAGCAGCTCACAGTTACACCCCCAAAAGGATCGAGAGACCCAGTACTTC.

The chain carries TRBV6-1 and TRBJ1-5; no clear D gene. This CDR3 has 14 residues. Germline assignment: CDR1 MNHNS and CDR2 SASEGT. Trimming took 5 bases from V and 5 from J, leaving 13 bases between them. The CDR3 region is CASSPPRYDQPQHF. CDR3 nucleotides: TGTGCCAGCAGTCCTCCTAGGTACGATCAGCCCCAGCATTTT.

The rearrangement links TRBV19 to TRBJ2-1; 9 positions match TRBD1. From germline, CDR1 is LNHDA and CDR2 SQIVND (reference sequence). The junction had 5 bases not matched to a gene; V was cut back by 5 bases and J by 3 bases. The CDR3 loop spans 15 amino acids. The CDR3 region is CASSLGQGGYNEQFF. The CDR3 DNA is TGTGCCAGTAGTCTGGGACAGGGAGGCTACAATGAGCAGTTCTTC.

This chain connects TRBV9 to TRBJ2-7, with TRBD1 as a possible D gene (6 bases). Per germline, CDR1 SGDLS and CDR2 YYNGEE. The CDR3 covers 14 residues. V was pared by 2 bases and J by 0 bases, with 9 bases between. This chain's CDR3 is CASSVDRTSYEQYF. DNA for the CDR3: TGTGCCAGCAGCGTTGACAGGACCTCCTACGAGCAGTACTTC.

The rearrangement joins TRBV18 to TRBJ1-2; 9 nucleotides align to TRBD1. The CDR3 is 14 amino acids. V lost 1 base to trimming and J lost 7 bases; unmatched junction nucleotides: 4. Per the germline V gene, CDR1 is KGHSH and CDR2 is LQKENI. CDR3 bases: TGTGCCAGCTCACCACTTGGACAGGGGTTTGGCTACACCTTC. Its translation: CASSPLGQGFGYTF.

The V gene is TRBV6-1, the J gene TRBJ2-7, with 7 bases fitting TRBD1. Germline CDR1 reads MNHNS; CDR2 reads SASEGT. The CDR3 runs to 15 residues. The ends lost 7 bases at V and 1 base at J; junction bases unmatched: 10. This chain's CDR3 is CASNAVGTVSYEQYF. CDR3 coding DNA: TGTGCCAGCAATGCAGTTGGGACAGTGTCCTACGAGCAGTACTTC.

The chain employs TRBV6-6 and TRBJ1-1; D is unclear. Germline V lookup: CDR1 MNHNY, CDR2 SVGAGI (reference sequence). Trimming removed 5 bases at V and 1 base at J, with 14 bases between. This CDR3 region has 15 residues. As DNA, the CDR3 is TGTGCCAGCAGTAACCAAAAGACTCGGAACACTGAAGCTTTCTTT. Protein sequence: CASSNQKTRNTEAFF.

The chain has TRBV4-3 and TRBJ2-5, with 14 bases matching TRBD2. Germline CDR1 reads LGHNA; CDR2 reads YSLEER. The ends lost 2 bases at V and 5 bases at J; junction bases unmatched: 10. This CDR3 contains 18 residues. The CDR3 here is CASSQFRRLAGGRETQYF. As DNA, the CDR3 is TGCGCCAGCAGCCAATTTCGTCGACTAGCGGGGGGGCGTGAGACCCAGTACTTC.

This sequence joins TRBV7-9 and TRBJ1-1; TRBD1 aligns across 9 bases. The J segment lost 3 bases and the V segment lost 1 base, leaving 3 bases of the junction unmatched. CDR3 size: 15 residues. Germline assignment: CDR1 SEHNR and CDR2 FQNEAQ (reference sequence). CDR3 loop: CASSLDDRGDTEAFF. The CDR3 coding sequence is TGTGCCAGCAGCTTAGATGACAGGGGGGACACTGAAGCTTTCTTT.

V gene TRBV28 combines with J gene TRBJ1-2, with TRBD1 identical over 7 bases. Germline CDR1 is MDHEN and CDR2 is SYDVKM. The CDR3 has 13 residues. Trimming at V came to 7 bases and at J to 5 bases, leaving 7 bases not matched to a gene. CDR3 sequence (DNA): TGTGCCAGCAACCCGACAGGGTCATATGGCTACACCTTC. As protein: CASNPTGSYGYTF.

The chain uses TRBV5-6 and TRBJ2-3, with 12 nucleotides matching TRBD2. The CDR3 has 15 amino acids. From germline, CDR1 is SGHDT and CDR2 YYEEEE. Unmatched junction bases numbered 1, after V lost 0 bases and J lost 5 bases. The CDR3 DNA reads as TGTGCCAGCAGCTTGGGACTAGCGGGGGAAGATACGCAGTATTTT. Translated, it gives CASSLGLAGEDTQYF.

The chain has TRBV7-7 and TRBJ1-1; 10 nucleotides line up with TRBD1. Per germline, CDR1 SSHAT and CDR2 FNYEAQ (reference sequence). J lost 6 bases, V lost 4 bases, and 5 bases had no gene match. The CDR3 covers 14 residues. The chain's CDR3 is CASSSTTGGSEAFF. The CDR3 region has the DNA TGTGCCAGCAGCTCCACGACAGGGGGCTCTGAAGCTTTCTTT.

DNA of the CDR3: TGCGCCAGCAGCCAAAAGACAGCCCCTAACTATGGCTACACCTTC. It specifies CASSQKTAPNYGYTF. V gene TRBV4-1 combines with J gene TRBJ1-2; D may be TRBD1 (5 bases). The CDR3 is 15 residues long. Trimming took off 2 bases at V and 0 bases at J, with 10 bases between the two ends. CDR1 MGHRA and CDR2 YSYEKL come from the germline V gene.

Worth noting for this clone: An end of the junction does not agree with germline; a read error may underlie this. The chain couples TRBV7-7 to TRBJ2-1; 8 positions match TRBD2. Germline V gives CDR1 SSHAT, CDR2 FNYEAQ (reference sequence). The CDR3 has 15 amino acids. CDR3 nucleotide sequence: TGTGCTAGCAGCTTAGACTTTCGGGGGGGGTCTGAGCAGTTCTTC. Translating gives CASSLDFRGGSEQFF.

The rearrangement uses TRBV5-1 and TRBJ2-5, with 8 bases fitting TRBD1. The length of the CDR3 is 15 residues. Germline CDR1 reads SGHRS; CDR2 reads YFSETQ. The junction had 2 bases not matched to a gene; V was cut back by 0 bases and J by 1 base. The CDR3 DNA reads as TGCGCCAGCAGCTTGGCCGGGACAGGCCAAGAGACCCAGTACTTC. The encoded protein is CASSLAGTGQETQYF.

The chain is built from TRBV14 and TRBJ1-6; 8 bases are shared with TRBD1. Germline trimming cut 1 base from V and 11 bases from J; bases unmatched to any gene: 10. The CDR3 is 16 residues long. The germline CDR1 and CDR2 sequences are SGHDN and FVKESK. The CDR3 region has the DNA TGTGCCAGCAGCCAAGGGACAGGGAAGTTGAAGGCACCCCTCCACTTT. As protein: CASSQGTGKLKAPLHF.

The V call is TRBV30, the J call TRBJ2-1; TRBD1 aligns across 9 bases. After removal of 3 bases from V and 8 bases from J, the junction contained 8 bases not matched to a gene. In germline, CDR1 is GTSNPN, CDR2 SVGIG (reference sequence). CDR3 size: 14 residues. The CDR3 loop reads CAWRGGQGWHEQFF. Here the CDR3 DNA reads TGTGCCTGGAGGGGGGGACAGGGATGGCATGAGCAGTTCTTC. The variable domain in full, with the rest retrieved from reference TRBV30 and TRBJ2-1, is SQTIHQWPATLVQPVGSPLSLECTVEGTSNPNLYWYRQAAGRGLQLLFYSVGIGQISSEVPQNLSASRPQDRQFILSSKKLLLSDSGFYLCAWRGGQGWHEQFFGPGTRLTVL.

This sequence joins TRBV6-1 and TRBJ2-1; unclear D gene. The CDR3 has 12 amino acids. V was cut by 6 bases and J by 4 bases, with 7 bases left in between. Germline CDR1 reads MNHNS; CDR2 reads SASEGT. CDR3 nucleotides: TGTGCCAGCAGCAGGTTGTACAATGAGCAGTTCTTC. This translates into CASSRLYNEQFF.

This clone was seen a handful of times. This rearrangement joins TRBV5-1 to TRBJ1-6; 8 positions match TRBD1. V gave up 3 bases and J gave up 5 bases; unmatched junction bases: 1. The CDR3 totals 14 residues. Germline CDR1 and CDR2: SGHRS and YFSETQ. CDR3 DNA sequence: TGCGCCAGCAGCTACAGGGGGGATAATTCACCCCTCCACTTT. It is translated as CASSYRGDNSPLHF.

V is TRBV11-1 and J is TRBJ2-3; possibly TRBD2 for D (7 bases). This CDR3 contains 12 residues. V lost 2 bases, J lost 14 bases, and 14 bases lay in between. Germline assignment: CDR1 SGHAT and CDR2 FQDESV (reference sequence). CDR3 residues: CASSLRGGRRYF. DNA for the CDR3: TGTGCCAGCAGCTTAAGGGGGGGCCGTCGGTATTTT.

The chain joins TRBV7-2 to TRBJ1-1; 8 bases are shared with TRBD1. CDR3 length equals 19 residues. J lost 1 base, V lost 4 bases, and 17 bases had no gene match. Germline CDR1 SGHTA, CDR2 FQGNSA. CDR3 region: CASSSYPTGAPRGNTEAFF. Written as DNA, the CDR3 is TGTGCCAGCAGCTCGTATCCGACAGGGGCTCCCAGGGGGAACACTGAAGCTTTCTTT.

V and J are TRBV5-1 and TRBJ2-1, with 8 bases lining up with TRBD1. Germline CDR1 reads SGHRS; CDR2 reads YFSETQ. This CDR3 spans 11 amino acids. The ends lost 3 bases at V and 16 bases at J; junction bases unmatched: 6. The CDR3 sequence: CASSSTGEVFF. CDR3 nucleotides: TGCGCCAGCAGCTCGACAGGGGAGGTATTCTTC.

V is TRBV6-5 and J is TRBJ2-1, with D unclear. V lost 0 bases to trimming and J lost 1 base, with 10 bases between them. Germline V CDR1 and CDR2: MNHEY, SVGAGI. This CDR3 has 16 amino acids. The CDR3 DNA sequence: TGTGCCAGCAGTTACTCGAGAAGGAGATCCTACAATGAGCAGTTCTTC. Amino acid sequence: CASSYSRRRSYNEQFF.

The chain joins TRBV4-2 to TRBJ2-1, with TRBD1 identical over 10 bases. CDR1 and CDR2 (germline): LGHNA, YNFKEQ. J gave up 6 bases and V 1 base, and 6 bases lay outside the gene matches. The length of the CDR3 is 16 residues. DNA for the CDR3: TGTGCCAGCAGCCAAGTATTGGGACAGGGGTTCAATGAGCAGTTCTTC. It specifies CASSQVLGQGFNEQFF.

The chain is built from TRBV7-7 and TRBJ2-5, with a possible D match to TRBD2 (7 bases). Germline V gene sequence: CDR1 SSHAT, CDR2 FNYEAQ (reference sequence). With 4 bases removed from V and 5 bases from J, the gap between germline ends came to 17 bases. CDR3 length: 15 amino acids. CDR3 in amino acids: CASSSIQGRAETQYF. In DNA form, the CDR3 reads TGTGCCAGCAGCTCGATCCAGGGGAGGGCGGAGACCCAGTACTTC.